Listed below are T cell receptor beta chains from one sample, sequenced in a study of T cells in Graves' hyperthyroidism and ophthalmopathy. TCRdb fed the multiplex PCR reads into MiXCR, producing one record per CDR3 protein. The sample lists more than 600,000 distinct CDR3 sequences; about a sixth were seen once. The sequenced sample consisted of blood. These receptors were taken from a man younger than 35 with Graves' hyperthyroidism. The CDR3 runs from the conserved cysteine through the conserved F or W. The D gene is left open where the match is weak. Size is omitted from some rows. Given values are once, few, many or a class for expanded clones.

j_gene	v_gene	abundance	d_gene	CDR3aa	CDR3nt
TRBJ1-1	TRBV28	many	.	CATWNTEAFF	TGTGCCACCTGGAACACTGAAGCTTTCTTT
TRBJ2-1	TRBV24-1	many	TRBD2	CATSDLSGSDEQFF	TGTGCCACCAGTGATTTGAGCGGGAGCGATGAGCAGTTCTTC
TRBJ2-7	TRBV11-2	few	TRBD1	CASTGQGYREQYF	TGTGCCAGCACGGGACAGGGGTATCGGGAGCAGTACTTC
TRBJ2-7	TRBV28	.	TRBD1	CASTRVTGTAPKQYF	TGTGCCAGCACCCGGGTCACCGGGACAGCCCCCAAGCAGTACTTC
TRBJ2-7	TRBV29-1	.	.	CSVEGISYEQYF	TGCAGCGTTGAAGGGATTTCCTACGAGCAGTACTTC
TRBJ1-1	TRBV20-1	few	.	CSAYRVWTEAFF	TGCAGTGCGTACAGGGTATGGACTGAAGCTTTCTTT
TRBJ1-6	TRBV27	.	.	CASSLTGGTPLHF	TGTGCCAGCAGTTTAACGGGTGGCACACCCCTCCACTTT
TRBJ1-6	TRBV20-1	many	.	CSASYLDSYNSPLHF	TGCAGTGCGTCTTACCTTGACAGCTATAATTCACCCCTCCACTTT
TRBJ2-7	TRBV7-9	many	.	CASSPNTHEQYF	TGTGCCAGCAGCCCTAACACCCACGAGCAGTACTTC
TRBJ1-5	TRBV27	many	TRBD1	CASSDRGVQPQHF	TGTGCCAGCAGTGACAGGGGAGTCCAGCCCCAGCATTTT
TRBJ1-1	TRBV7-2	few	.	CASSGHHREAFF	TGTGCCAGCAGCGGACATCACAGGGAGGCTTTCTTT
TRBJ2-3	TRBV7-2	few	TRBD2	CASSSPSGGGYTDTQYF	TGTGCCAGCAGCTCCCCTAGTGGGGGGGGGTATACAGATACGCAGTATTTT
TRBJ2-7	TRBV6-1	many	.	CASGSPTDYEQYF	TGTGCCAGCGGCTCCCCGACAGACTACGAGCAGTACTTC
TRBJ2-1	TRBV6-1	.	TRBD2	CASTPSGRGYNEQFF	TGTGCCAGCACCCCCAGCGGGAGAGGCTACAATGAGCAGTTCTTC
TRBJ2-2	TRBV29-1	few	TRBD1	CSVERGRVGTGELFF	TGCAGCGTTGAGAGGGGGCGCGTAGGCACCGGGGAGCTGTTTTTT
TRBJ2-7	TRBV15	many	.	CATSKGQQGYEQYF	TGTGCCACCAGCAAAGGACAGCAGGGCTACGAGCAGTACTTC
TRBJ2-6	TRBV7-9	.	.	CASSLVGKPGANVLTF	TGTGCCAGCAGCTTAGTAGGGAAACCTGGGGCCAACGTCCTGACTTTC
TRBJ2-1	TRBV5-1	.	.	CASRLELISNNEQFF	TGCGCCAGCAGACTGGAACTCATATCCAACAATGAGCAGTTCTTC
TRBJ2-5	TRBV19	.	.	CASRGVSQETQYF	TGTGCCAGCCGGGGCGTGAGCCAAGAGACCCAGTACTTC
TRBJ2-1	TRBV28	many	.	CASSAGEIQPYNEQFF	TGTGCCAGCAGCGCAGGAGAGATTCAGCCCTACAATGAGCAGTTCTTC
TRBJ1-1	TRBV2	many	.	CASSAGRWNTEAFF	TGTGCCAGCAGTGCGGGACGCTGGAACACTGAAGCTTTCTTT
TRBJ2-5	TRBV27	.	.	CASSPLVKSYQETQYF	TGTGCCAGCAGTCCGCTGGTGAAATCGTACCAAGAGACCCAGTACTTC
TRBJ2-1	TRBV30	few	.	CAWSPGPSEQFF	TGTGCCTGGAGTCCAGGTCCCAGTGAGCAGTTCTTC
TRBJ2-7	TRBV7-3	many	TRBD2	CASSLRAGAQYEQYF	TGTGCCAGCAGCTTACGAGCGGGAGCACAATACGAGCAGTACTTC
TRBJ2-3	TRBV28	many	TRBD2	CASSSPTSGTDTQYF	TGTGCCAGCAGTTCACCTACTAGCGGCACAGATACGCAGTATTTT
TRBJ2-1	TRBV2	many	TRBD1	CASSWGQGGDEQFF	TGTGCCAGCAGCTGGGGACAGGGTGGAGATGAGCAGTTCTTC
TRBJ1-1	TRBV28	many	.	CASSLMGTYTEAFF	TGTGCCAGCAGTTTAATGGGAACTTACACTGAAGCTTTCTTT
TRBJ2-7	TRBV20-1	many	.	CSARPGGISYEQYF	TGCAGTGCTAGACCCGGTGGGATCTCCTACGAGCAGTACTTC
TRBJ2-7	TRBV12-3/TRBV12-4	many	TRBD2	CASSPASGMYEQYF	TGTGCCAGCAGCCCCGCTAGCGGAATGTACGAGCAGTACTTC
TRBJ2-1	TRBV12-3/TRBV12-4	many	.	CASSLIRAANEQFF	TGTGCCAGCAGTTTAATAAGGGCCGCCAATGAGCAGTTCTTC
TRBJ2-7	TRBV6-1	.	.	CASSEWGRSYEQYF	TGTGCCAGCAGTGAATGGGGCAGATCCTACGAGCAGTACTTC
TRBJ2-3	TRBV7-9	.	TRBD2	CASSHGLAGLNTQYF	TGTGCCAGCAGCCACGGACTAGCGGGACTGAATACGCAGTATTTT